Shown below are 9 T cell receptor beta chains from a single sample sequenced in a study of patients and donors after allogeneic stem cell transplantation. TCRdb independently ran MiXCR on the RT-PCR reads; one entry per CDR3 protein. The data contain some 960,000 distinct CDR3 sequences, roughly 18% of them singletons. Sequenced: blood, either unsorted or a sorted T cell fraction (not recorded which). The receptors shown here come from a human donor who was either an allogeneic HSCT recipient or a stem cell or donor lymphocyte infusion donor (not recorded which). It is not recorded whose cells these are; they may come from a transplant donor.

The table lists this clonotype with a few counts. The V and J genes are TRBV20-1 and TRBJ1-5, with D perhaps matching TRBD1 (5 bases). This CDR3 has 15 amino acids. Trimming cost V 6 bases and J 2 bases, with 17 bases left between them. Germline CDR1 and CDR2: DFQATT and SNEGSKA (reference sequence). Here the CDR3 reads CSAPRAGKGNQPQHF. CDR3 DNA: TGCAGTGCCCCCCGGGCAGGGAAGGGCAATCAGCCCCAGCATTTT.

The chain uses TRBV4-2 and TRBJ2-5; D is perhaps TRBD1 or TRBD2 (5 bases each). Germline assignment: CDR1 LGHNA and CDR2 YNFKEQ. The CDR3 consists of 16 residues. Trimming removed 1 base from V and 5 bases from J, with 17 bases in between. CDR3 loop: CASSQAQGETRETQYF. CDR3 DNA: TGTGCCAGCAGCCAAGCCCAGGGAGAAACTAGGGAGACCCAGTACTTC.

This clonotype came up many times. The rearrangement uses TRBV6-2 or TRBV6-3 and TRBJ2-1; 10 bases match TRBD2. The CDR3 is 16 amino acids. V dropped 2 bases and J dropped 5; count of bases not matched to a gene: 6. Looked up from germline, CDR1 is MNHEY and CDR2 is SVGEGT. The CDR3 sequence is CASSYGLAGVNNEQFF. CDR3 in DNA: TGTGCCAGCAGTTACGGGCTAGCGGGAGTCAACAATGAGCAGTTCTTC.

The rearrangement uses TRBV9 and TRBJ1-6, with TRBD1 as a possible D gene (5 bases). This CDR3 has 15 amino acids. CDR1 and CDR2 (germline): SGDLS, YYNGEE. V shed 3 bases and J shed 3 bases, with 10 bases lying between them. CDR3 sequence: CASSEEGNYNSPLHF. In DNA, the CDR3 is TGTGCCAGCAGCGAGGAGGGGAACTATAATTCACCCCTCCACTTT.

Only a few counts were recorded for this clonotype. The chain has TRBV10-3 and TRBJ1-2; 7 nucleotides match TRBD1. This CDR3 has 14 residues. The germline CDR1 and CDR2 sequences are ENHRY and SYGVKD. V was pared by 11 bases and J by 0 bases, with 9 bases of the junction left unmatched. The CDR3 bases are TGTGCCTCAACTACGGGACAGTCTAACTATGGCTACACCTTC. It specifies CASTTGQSNYGYTF.

This clonotype was seen more than once but under ten times. The chain links TRBV3-1 to TRBJ2-5; 7 bases align to TRBD2. Trimming took 3 bases from V and 3 from J; bases not matched to a gene: 7. CDR3 length: 15 residues. CDR1 LGHDT and CDR2 YNNKEL come from the germline V gene (reference sequence). The CDR3 reads CASSHSGGLKETQYF. CDR3 DNA: TGTGCCAGCAGCCACTCGGGGGGACTAAAAGAGACCCAGTACTTC.

This clonotype has only a few counts. V and J are TRBV7-3 and TRBJ1-5, with D possibly TRBD1 on 5 matching bases. V lost 2 bases and J lost 8, with 10 bases in between. CDR1 and CDR2 from the germline V gene are SGHTA and FQGTGA. The CDR3 has 13 residues. The CDR3: CASSLQGLEPQHF. The DNA of the CDR3 is TGTGCCAGCAGCTTACAGGGTTTGGAGCCCCAGCATTTT.

This clonotype has a handful of counts. V and J are TRBV24-1 and TRBJ2-2; 8 bases agree with TRBD1. The ends lost 3 bases at V and 1 base at J; junction bases unmatched: 3. The germline CDR1 and CDR2 sequences are KGHDR and SFDVKD. The CDR3 is 16 amino acids. The CDR3 loop is CATSDPGTGNTGELFF. The CDR3 nucleotides are TGTGCCACCAGTGATCCCGGGACAGGGAACACCGGGGAGCTGTTTTTT.

The chain recombines TRBV4-1 with TRBJ2-7; 11 positions agree with TRBD2. Trimming removed 1 base from V and 0 bases from J; junction bases left unmatched: 8. Germline V gene data show CDR1 as MGHRA and CDR2 as YSYEKL. This CDR3 is 18 amino acids long. The CDR3, as DNA: TGCGCCAGCAGCCAAGGTGGACTTACTAGCGGGGGCTCCTACGAGCAGTACTTC. This encodes CASSQGGLTSGGSYEQYF.